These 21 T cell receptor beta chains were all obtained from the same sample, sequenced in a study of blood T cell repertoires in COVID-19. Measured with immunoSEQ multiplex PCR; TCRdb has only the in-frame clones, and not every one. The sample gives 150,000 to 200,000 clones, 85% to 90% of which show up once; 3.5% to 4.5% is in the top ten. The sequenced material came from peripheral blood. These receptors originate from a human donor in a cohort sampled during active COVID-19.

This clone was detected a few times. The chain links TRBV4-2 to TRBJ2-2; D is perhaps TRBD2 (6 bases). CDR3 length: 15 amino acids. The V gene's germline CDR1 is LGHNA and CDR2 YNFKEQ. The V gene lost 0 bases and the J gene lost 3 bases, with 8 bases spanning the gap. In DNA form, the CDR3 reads TGTGCCAGCAGCCAAGAAGGAGGGCACACCGGGGAGCTGTTTTTT. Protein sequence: CASSQEGGHTGELFF.

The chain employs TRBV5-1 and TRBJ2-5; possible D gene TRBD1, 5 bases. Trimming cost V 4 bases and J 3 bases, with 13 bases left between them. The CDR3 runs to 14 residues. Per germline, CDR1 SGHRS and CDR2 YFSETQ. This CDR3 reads CASSPPSREETQYF. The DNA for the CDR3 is TGCGCCAGCAGCCCTCCGAGCAGGGAAGAGACCCAGTACTTC.

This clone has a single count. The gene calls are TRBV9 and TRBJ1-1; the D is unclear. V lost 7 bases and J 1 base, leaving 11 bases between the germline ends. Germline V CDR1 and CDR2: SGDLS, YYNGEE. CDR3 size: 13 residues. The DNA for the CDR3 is TGTGCCAGCGCGGCCCGTTCGAACACTGAAGCTTTCTTT. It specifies CASAARSNTEAFF.

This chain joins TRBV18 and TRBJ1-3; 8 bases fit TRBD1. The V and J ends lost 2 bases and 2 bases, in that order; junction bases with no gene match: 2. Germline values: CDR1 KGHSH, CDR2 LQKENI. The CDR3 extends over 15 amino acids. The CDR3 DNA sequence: TGTGCCAGCTCACCAGGACAGGGCCCTGGAAACACCATATATTTT. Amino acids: CASSPGQGPGNTIYF.

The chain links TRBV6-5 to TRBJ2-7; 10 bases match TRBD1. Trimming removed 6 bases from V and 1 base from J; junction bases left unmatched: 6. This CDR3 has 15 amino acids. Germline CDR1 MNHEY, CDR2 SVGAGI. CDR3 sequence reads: CASSRGTGDSYEQYF. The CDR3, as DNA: TGTGCCAGCAGCCGCGGGACAGGGGATTCCTACGAGCAGTACTTC.

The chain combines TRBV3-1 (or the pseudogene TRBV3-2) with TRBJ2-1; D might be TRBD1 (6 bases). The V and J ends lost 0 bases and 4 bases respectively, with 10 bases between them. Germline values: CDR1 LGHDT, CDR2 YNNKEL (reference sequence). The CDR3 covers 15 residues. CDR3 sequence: CASSQEAGAYNEQFF. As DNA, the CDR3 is TGTGCCAGCAGCCAAGAAGCAGGGGCGTACAATGAGCAGTTCTTC.

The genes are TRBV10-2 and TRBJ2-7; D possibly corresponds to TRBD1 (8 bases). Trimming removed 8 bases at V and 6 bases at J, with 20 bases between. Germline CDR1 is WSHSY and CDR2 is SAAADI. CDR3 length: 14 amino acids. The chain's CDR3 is CASSSGQGGSEQYF. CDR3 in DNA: TGCGCCAGCTCAAGTGGACAGGGAGGGTCCGAGCAGTACTTC.

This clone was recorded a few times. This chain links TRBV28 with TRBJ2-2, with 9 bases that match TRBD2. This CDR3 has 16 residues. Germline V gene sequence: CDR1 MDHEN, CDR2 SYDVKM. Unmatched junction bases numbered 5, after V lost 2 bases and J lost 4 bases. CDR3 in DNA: TGTGCCAGCAGTTTACTAGCGGGACCGGGCACCGGGGAGCTGTTTTTT. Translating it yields CASSLLAGPGTGELFF. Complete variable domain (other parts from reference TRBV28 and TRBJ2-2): DVKVTQSSRYLVKRTGEKVFLECVQDMDHENMFWYRQDPGLGLRLIYFSYDVKMKEKGDIPEGYSVSREKKERFSLILESASTNQTSMYLCASSLLAGPGTGELFFGEGSRLTVL.

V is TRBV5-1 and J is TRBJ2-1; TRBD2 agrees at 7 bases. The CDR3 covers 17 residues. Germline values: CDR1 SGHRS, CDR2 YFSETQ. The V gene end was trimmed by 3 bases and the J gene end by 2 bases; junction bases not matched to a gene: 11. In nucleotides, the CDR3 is TGCGCCAGCAGCTCCGCCGGGGGGAAGGGCCCCTACAATGAGCAGTTCTTC. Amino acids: CASSSAGGKGPYNEQFF.

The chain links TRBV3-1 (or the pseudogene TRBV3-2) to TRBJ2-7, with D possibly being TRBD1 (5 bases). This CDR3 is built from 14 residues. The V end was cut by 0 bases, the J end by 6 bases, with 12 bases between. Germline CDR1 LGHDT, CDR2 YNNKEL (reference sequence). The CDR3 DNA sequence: TGTGCCAGCAGCCAAGATCCCTGGGGCATCGAGCAGTACTTC. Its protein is CASSQDPWGIEQYF.

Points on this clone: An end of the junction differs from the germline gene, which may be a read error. The CDR3: CVSSTITGSERETQYF. Written as DNA, the CDR3 is TGTGTCAGCAGCACCATTACAGGGTCAGAGAGAGAGACCCAGTACTTC. This rearrangement joins TRBV7-9 to TRBJ2-5; TRBD1 is a possible D gene (6 bases). In germline, CDR1 is SEHNR, CDR2 FQNEAQ (reference sequence). This CDR3 is 16 amino acids long.

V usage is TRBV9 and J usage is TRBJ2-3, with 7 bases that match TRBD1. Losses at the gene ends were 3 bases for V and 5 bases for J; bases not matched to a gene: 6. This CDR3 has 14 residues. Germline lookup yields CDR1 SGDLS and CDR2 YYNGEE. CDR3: CASSAGTARDTQYF. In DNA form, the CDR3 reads TGTGCCAGCAGCGCCGGGACAGCCAGAGATACGCAGTATTTT.

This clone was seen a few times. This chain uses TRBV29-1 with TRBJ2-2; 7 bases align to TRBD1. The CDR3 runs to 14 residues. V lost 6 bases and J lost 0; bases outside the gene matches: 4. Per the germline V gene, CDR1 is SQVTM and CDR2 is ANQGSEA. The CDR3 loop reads CSVGTVANTGELFF. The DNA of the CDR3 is TGCAGCGTGGGGACAGTCGCGAACACCGGGGAGCTGTTTTTT.

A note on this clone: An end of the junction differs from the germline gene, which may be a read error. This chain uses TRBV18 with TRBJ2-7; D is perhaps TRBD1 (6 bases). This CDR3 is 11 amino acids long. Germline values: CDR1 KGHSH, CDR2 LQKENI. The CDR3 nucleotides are TGTGCCAGCTCACGGGACACCCGGAAAGTGTTC. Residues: CASSRDTRKVF.

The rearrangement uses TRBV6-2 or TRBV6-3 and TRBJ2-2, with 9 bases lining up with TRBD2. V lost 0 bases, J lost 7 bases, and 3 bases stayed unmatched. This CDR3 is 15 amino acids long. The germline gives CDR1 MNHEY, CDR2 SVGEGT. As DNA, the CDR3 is TGTGCCAGCAGTTACTCCGCGGGGGGGAGCGGGGAGCTGTTTTTT. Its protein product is CASSYSAGGSGELFF.

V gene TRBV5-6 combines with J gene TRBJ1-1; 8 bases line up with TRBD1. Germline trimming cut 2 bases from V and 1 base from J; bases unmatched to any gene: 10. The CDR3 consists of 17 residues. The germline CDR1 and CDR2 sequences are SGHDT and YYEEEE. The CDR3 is CASSFIRDRFENTEAFF. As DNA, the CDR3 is TGTGCCAGCAGCTTTATCCGGGACAGGTTTGAGAACACTGAAGCTTTCTTT.

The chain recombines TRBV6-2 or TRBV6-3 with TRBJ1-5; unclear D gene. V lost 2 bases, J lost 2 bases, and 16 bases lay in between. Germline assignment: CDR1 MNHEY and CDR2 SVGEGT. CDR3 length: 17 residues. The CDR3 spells CASSYASGSSGNQPQHF. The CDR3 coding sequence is TGTGCCAGCAGTTACGCGTCGGGGAGTAGCGGCAATCAGCCCCAGCATTTT.

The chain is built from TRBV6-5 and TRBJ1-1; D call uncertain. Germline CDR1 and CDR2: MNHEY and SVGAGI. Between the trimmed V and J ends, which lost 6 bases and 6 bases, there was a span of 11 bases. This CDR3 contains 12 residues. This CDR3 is CASSSTSAEAFF. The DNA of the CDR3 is TGTGCCAGCAGCTCCACTAGCGCTGAAGCTTTCTTT.

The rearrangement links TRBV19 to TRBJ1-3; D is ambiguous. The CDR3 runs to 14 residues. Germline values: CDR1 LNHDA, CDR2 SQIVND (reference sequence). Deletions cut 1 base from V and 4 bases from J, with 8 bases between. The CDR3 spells CASSIGQIGNTIYF. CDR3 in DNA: TGTGCCAGTAGTATAGGCCAGATCGGAAACACCATATATTTT.

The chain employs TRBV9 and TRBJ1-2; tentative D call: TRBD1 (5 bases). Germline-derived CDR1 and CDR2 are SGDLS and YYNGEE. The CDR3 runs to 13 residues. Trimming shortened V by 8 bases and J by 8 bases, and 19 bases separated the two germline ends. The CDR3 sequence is CASLRRAGRGYTF. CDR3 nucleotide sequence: TGTGCCAGTCTACGGCGGGCAGGGAGGGGCTACACCTTC.

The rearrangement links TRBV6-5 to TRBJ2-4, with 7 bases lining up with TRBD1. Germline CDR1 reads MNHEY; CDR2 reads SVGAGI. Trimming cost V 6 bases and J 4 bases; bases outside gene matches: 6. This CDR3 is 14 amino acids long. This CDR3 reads CASRTGTAKNIQYF. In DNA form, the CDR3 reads TGTGCCAGCAGAACCGGGACAGCTAAAAACATTCAGTACTTC.